These 20 T cell receptor beta chains originate from one sample sequenced in a study of tumor-infiltrating lymphocytes in primary liver carcinoma. Using a constant-region primer together with ProtoScript II reverse transcriptase, TCR beta cDNA was made from roughly 500 ng of total RNA. Three nested multiplex PCR rounds, a slightly modified ARM-PCR, produced the libraries for TCR beta. PCR rounds one and two used TRBV1-TRBV30 forward primers with a C-beta reverse primer for 10 cycles each. TCRdb re-derived calls from the multiplex PCR reads in MiXCR, one entry per CDR3 protein. The table has 100,000 or so distinct CDR3 sequences, approximately 70% seen once. Extraction of RNA together with DNA used about 18-30 mg of unsorted bulk tissue. Sequencing input: liver tumor tissue from sampling region 2. The subset here: tumor region T2, inferior pole. The receptors originated from a woman aged 60 to 75 with primary liver carcinoma and hepatitis B virus infection.

Note on this clonotype: The missing conserved phenylalanine or tryptophan at the end of this CDR3 makes a read error likely. The chain couples TRBV29-1 to TRBJ2-7; D may correspond to TRBD1 or TRBD2 (5 bases each). CDR3 length: 12 residues. Germline V gene sequence: CDR1 SQVTM, CDR2 ANQGSEA. CDR3 in amino acids: CGVEGRGDEQYL. CDR3 DNA: TGCGGCGTTGAAGGGAGAGGGGACGAGCAGTACCTC.

The V gene is TRBV11-2, the J gene TRBJ2-1; D possibly corresponds to TRBD2 (6 bases). Germline V gives CDR1 SGHAT, CDR2 FQNNGV. Trimming left V 1 base short and J 4 bases short, with 11 bases between. The length of the CDR3 is 15 residues. The CDR3 DNA follows: TGTGCCAGCAGCTTAGTGGGCGGGATTTACAATGAGCAGTTCTTC. It is translated as CASSLVGGIYNEQFF.

The chain links TRBV5-1 to TRBJ1-5; TRBD1 is a possible D gene (5 bases). This CDR3 has 13 amino acids. V was clipped by 7 bases and J by 10 bases, with 18 bases between them. Looked up from germline, CDR1 is SGHRS and CDR2 is YFSETQ. The CDR3 loop is CASGWIPGQPQHF. In DNA form, the CDR3 reads TGCGCCAGCGGCTGGATCCCAGGGCAACCCCAGCATTTT. Looking up the rest from reference TRBV5-1 and TRBJ1-5 gives the full variable domain: KAGVTQTPRYLIKTRGQQVTLSCSPISGHRSVSWYQQTPGQGLQFLFEYFSETQRNKGNFPGRFSGRQFSNSRSEMNVSTLELGDSALYLCASGWIPGQPQHFGDGTRLSIL.

This clonotype was seen a single time. The junction does not match germline at one end; this may be a read error. V is TRBV30 and J is TRBJ2-5; D unclear. The germline gives CDR1 GTSNPN, CDR2 SVGIG (reference sequence). CDR3 size: 12 residues. The CDR3 DNA reads as TGTGCCTGGAGTGTACGGAAAGAGACCCAGCACTTC. Protein sequence: CAWSVRKETQHF. Full variable domain (outside the CDR3, taken from reference TRBV30 and TRBJ2-5): SQTIHQWPATLVQPVGSPLSLECTVEGTSNPNLYWYRQAAGRGLQLLFYSVGIGQISSEVPQNLSASRPQDRQFILSSKKLLLSDSGFYLCAWSVRKETQHFGPGTRLLVL.

The chain employs TRBV11-3 and TRBJ2-7, with 11 bases fitting TRBD1. The CDR3 length is 15 residues. CDR1 and CDR2 (germline): SGHNT, YENEEA. DNA for the CDR3: TGTACCCGCAGCCCCGGGACAGGGGGTAACTACGAGCAGTACTTC. As protein: CTRSPGTGGNYEQYF. The full variable domain, rest sourced from reference TRBV11-3 and TRBJ2-7, is EAGVVQSPRYKIIEKKQPVAFWCNPISGHNTLYWYLQNLGQGPELLIRYENEEAVDDSQLPKDRFSAERLKGVDSTLKIQPAELGDSAVYLCTRSPGTGGNYEQYFGPGTRLTVT.

The chain links TRBV7-9 to TRBJ2-2; D ambiguous. Germline CDR1 is SEHNR and CDR2 is FQNEAQ (reference sequence). The V and J ends lost 2 bases and 4 bases respectively, with 8 bases between them. This CDR3 region has 14 residues. CDR3 residues: CASSLKQSTGELFF. CDR3 bases: TGTGCCAGCAGCTTAAAACAGAGCACCGGGGAGCTGTTTTTT.

To note about this clonotype: Given a much more abundant clone one base away, this may be a read error. The genes are TRBV28 and TRBJ2-7; 9 nucleotides match TRBD1. CDR1 and CDR2 from the germline V gene are MDHEN and SYDVKM. The CDR3 runs 14 residues. The CDR3 sequence is CASSRQGGSYEQCF. CDR3 in DNA: TGTGCCAGCAGTCGACAGGGGGGGTCCTACGAGCAGTGCTTC.

A word on this clonotype: An end of the junction does not agree with germline; a read error may underlie this. The chain employs TRBV5-5 and TRBJ1-2; D is unresolved. This CDR3 has 15 amino acids. CDR1 and CDR2 (germline): SGHKS, YYEKEE (reference sequence). The chain's CDR3 is CASGLIGISNHGYTF. In DNA, the CDR3 is TGTGCCAGCGGCTTGATAGGGATCAGTAACCATGGCTACACCTTC.

V is TRBV29-1 and J is TRBJ1-1, with D hard to call. Germline-derived CDR1 and CDR2 are SQVTM and ANQGSEA. CDR3 length: 8 residues. The CDR3 DNA reads as TGCAACGCAGGCGAAGCTTTCTTT. Its protein product is CNAGEAFF.

A note on this clonotype: An end of the junction differs from the germline gene, which may be a read error. The V and J genes are TRBV11-2 and TRBJ2-1; 8 bases are shared with TRBD2. CDR1 is SGHAT, CDR2 FQNNGV, per germline. This CDR3 is 16 amino acids long. CDR3 protein: CTSSLASGRTSNEQFF. For the CDR3, the DNA is TGTACCAGTAGCTTAGCGAGCGGGAGAACTTCCAATGAGCAGTTCTTC.

As regards this clonotype: Its ends do not fully match the called genes, so a read error is possible. The chain links TRBV11-2 to TRBJ2-1; TRBD2 matches 11 bases. The CDR3 contains 18 residues. CDR1 is SGHAT and CDR2 is FQNNGV in the germline V gene. As DNA, the CDR3 is TGTGCCAGCAGCTTATTACTAGCGGGAGAGAACTCCTACAATGGGCAGTTCTTC. The encoded protein is CASSLLLAGENSYNGQFF.

As regards this clonotype: Given the absence of the conserved phenylalanine or tryptophan at the CDR3 end, a read error is likely. The gene calls are TRBV6-5 and TRBJ2-7; perhaps TRBD1 as D (6 bases). Germline V gives CDR1 MNHEY, CDR2 SVGAGI. The CDR3 is made up of 16 amino acids. V was pared by 6 bases and J by 2 bases, with 20 bases between. The DNA for the CDR3 is TGTGCCAGCAGCTATTCAGGTTGGCAGGGGACCTACGAGCAGTACCTC. The encoded protein is CASSYSGWQGTYEQYL.

Many counts were recorded for this clonotype. V gene TRBV12-3 or TRBV12-4 combines with J gene TRBJ1-1; D remains ambiguous. The CDR3 runs 13 residues. Trimming removed 8 bases from V and 1 base from J, with 11 bases in between. CDR3 region: CASGRIGNTEAFF. The CDR3 DNA reads as TGTGCCAGCGGCAGGATTGGGAACACTGAAGCTTTCTTT.

A note on this clonotype: A much larger clonotype is one base distant, so this may be a read error. The rearrangement links TRBV16 to TRBJ1-2, with a possible D match to TRBD1 (5 bases). Germline lookup yields CDR1 KGHSY and CDR2 FQNENV. This CDR3 has 14 residues. V lost 0 bases and J 7 bases, leaving 12 bases between the germline ends. The CDR3 region has the DNA TGTGCCAGCAGCCAATCCTCAAGGGGCCGTGGCTACACCTTC. Its translation is CASSQSSRGRGYTF.

Of note for this clonotype: This CDR3 is missing its conserved last phenylalanine or tryptophan, likely due to a read error. It is unclear where the CDR3 begins or ends on the DNA, so no DNA is shown, and the CDR3 is as TCRdb lists it. The gene calls are TRBV6-1 and TRBJ2-7; the table assigns TRBD1, which was not confirmed against the DNA. The CDR3 totals 11 residues, both ends included. The germline V gene encodes CDR1 MNHNS and CDR2 SASEGT. The CDR3 region is CASSYRDELYI.

Points on this clonotype: The missing conserved phenylalanine or tryptophan at the end of this CDR3 makes a read error likely. It is unclear where the CDR3 begins or ends on the DNA, so no DNA is shown, and the CDR3 is as TCRdb lists it. The chain has TRBV11-2 and TRBJ2-7; no DNA check was done on the table's D call, TRBD2. The CDR3 is 11 residues long, ends included. Germline loops: CDR1 SGHAT, CDR2 FQNNGV. CDR3 loop: CVTSSASSMEY.

With respect to this clonotype: With a much larger clone just one base away, this may be a read error. The chain carries TRBV28 and TRBJ2-4, with D possibly being TRBD2 (6 bases). The CDR3 loop spans 14 amino acids. Germline V gene data show CDR1 as MDHEN and CDR2 as SYDVKM. The germline V and J ends were trimmed by 6 bases and 7 bases, with 16 bases remaining between them. Written as DNA, the CDR3 is TGTGCCAGCAGAGTTAGCGGTGTTCAGAACATTCAGTACTTC. Protein: CASRVSGVQNIQYF.

The chain recombines TRBV4-2 with TRBJ2-3; 7 bases fit TRBD2. CDR3 length: 16 residues. The germline gives CDR1 LGHNA, CDR2 YNFKEQ. V lost 0 bases to trimming and J lost 5 bases; unmatched junction nucleotides: 8. CDR3 sequence reads: CASSQEPAGPIDTQYF. The CDR3 DNA follows: TGTGCCAGCAGCCAAGAACCAGCGGGACCCATAGATACGCAGTATTTT.

As regards this clonotype: One junction end disagrees with the germline gene, perhaps due to a read error. This chain links TRBV5-6 with TRBJ2-2; no clear D gene. This CDR3 is built from 15 residues. Germline V gene lookup returns CDR1 SGHDT and CDR2 YYEEEE. CDR3 region: CTSSAPELATGELFF. CDR3 DNA sequence: TGTACCAGCAGCGCCCCGGAACTTGCTACCGGGGAGCTGTTTTTT. Variable domain in full (rest from reference TRBV5-6 and TRBJ2-2): DAGVTQSPTHLIKTRGQQVTLRCSPKSGHDTVSWYQQALGQGPQFIFQYYEEEERQRGNFPDRFSGHQFPNYSSELNVNALLLGDSALYLCTSSAPELATGELFFGEGSRLTVL.

Notes on this clonotype: This clone may be a read error of a much larger clone one base away. The missing conserved phenylalanine or tryptophan at the end of this CDR3 makes a read error likely. The CDR3 loop reads CASTRGGNNEQFS. For the CDR3, the DNA is TGTGCCAGCACCCGGGGGGGGAACAATGAGCAGTTCTCC. The chain is built from TRBV7-9 and TRBJ2-1; 8 nucleotides agree with TRBD2. Trimming cost V 7 bases and J 5 bases; bases outside gene matches: 4. This CDR3 has 13 amino acids. The germline gives CDR1 SEHNR, CDR2 FQNEAQ (reference sequence).